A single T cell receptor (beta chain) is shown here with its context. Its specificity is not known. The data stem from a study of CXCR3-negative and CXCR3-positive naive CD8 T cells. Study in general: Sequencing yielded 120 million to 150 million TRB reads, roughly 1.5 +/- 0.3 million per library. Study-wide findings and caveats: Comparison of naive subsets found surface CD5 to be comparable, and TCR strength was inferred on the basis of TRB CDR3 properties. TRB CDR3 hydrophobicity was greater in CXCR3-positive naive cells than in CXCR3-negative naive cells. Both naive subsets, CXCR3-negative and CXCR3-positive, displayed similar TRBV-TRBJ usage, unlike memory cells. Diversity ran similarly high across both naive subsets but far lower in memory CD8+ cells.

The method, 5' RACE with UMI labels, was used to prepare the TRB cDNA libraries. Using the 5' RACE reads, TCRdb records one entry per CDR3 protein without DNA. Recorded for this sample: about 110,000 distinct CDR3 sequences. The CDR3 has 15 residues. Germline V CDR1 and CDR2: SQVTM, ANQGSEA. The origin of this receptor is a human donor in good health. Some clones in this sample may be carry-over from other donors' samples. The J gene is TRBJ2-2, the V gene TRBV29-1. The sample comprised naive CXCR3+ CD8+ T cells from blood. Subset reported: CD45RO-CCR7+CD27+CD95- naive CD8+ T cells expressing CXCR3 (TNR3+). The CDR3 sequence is CSVEDMTGNTGELFF.